The following is a TCR beta chain sequence with its context. As yet, its antigen is unknown. As it was prepared, the TCRbeta library received unique molecular identifiers. Using its own MiXCR run on the PCR reads, TCRdb lists one record per CDR3 protein. This table has 700,000 to 950,000 distinct CDR3 sequences, 15% to 20% appearing once. The V gene lost 3 bases and the J gene lost 2 bases, with 20 bases spanning the gap. The germline gives CDR1 SGHKS, CDR2 YYEKEE (reference sequence). The CDR3 runs 17 residues. The data originate from a study of T-cell reconstitution after alpha-beta-depleted transplantation in children. Points from the study as a whole: Where some patients showed high TCRbeta diversity at day 60, it came from recipient T cells and thymic progenitors that had survived. T-cell counts and diversity at one year following transplant were attributed mainly to newly produced T cells. There were reportedly several hundred expanded graft clones from which alpha-beta T cells came about two months after transplant.

This sequence was found in a male patient aged 5 to 17 who had a stem cell transplant for acute lymphoblastic leukemia, so the T cells may come from the graft donor. The chain couples TRBV5-5 to TRBJ1-2, with D maybe TRBD1 (6 bases). Material: PBMCs, mostly from graft donor cells, obtained 360 days after TCRalphabeta/CD19-depleted stem cell transplant. CDR3 sequence reads: CASSSPQGIPGNYGYTF. CDR3 DNA: TGTGCCAGCAGCTCCCCCCAGGGGATCCCTGGGAACTATGGCTACACCTTC.